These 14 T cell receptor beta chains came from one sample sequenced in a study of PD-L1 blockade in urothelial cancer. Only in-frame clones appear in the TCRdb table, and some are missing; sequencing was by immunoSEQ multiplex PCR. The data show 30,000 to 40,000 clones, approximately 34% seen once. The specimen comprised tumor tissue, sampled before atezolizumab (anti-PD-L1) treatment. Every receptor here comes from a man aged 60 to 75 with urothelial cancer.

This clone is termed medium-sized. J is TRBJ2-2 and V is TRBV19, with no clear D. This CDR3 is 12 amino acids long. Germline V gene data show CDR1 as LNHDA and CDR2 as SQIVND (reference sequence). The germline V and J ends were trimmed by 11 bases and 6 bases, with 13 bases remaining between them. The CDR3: CARKRIPGELFF. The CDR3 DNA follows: TGTGCCCGTAAGAGGATTCCCGGGGAGCTGTTTTTT.

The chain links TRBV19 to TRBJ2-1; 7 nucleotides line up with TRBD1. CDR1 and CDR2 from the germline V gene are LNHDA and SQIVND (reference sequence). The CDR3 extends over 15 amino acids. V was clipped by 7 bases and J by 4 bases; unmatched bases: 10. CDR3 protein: CASKGPGQLYNEQFF. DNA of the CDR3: TGTGCCAGTAAAGGGCCGGGACAGCTTTACAATGAGCAGTTCTTC.

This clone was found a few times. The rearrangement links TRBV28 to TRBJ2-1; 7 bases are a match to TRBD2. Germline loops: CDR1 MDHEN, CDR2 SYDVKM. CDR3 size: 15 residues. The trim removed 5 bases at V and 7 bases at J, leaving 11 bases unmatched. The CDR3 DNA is TGTGCCAGCAGTCTCCTCACGGGAGGCGAGAATGAGCAGTTCTTC. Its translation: CASSLLTGGENEQFF.

CDR3 in DNA: TGCGCCAGCAGTGAGGGGCCAGGGAGGGTCGGCGGGGAGCTGTTTTTT. Residues: CASSEGPGRVGGELFF. This rearrangement joins TRBV10-1 to TRBJ2-2; 7 nucleotides align to TRBD2. The CDR3 consists of 16 residues. Trimming took 2 bases from V and 7 from J; bases not matched to a gene: 10. Germline V gene data show CDR1 as WNHNN and CDR2 as SYGVQD (reference sequence).

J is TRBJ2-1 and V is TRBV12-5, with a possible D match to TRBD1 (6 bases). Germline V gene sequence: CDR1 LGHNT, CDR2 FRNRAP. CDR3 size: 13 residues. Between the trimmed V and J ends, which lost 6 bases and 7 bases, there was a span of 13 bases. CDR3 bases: TGTGCTAGTGGGTCAGGGGAAGGGAATGAGCAGTTCTTC. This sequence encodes CASGSGEGNEQFF.

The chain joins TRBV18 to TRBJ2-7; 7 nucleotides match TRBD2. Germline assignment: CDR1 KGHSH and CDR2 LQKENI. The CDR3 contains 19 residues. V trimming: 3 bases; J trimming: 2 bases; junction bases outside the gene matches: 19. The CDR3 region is CASSPDELVASGAPYEQYF. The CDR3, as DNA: TGTGCCAGCTCACCGGACGAACTGGTCGCGAGCGGGGCGCCCTACGAGCAGTACTTC.

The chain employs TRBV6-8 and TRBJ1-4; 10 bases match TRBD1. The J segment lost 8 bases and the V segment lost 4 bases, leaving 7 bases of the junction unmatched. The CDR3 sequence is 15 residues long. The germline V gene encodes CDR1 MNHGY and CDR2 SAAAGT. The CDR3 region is CASSFRRDRGEKLFF. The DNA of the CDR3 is TGTGCCAGCAGTTTCCGCCGGGACAGGGGCGAAAAACTGTTTTTT.

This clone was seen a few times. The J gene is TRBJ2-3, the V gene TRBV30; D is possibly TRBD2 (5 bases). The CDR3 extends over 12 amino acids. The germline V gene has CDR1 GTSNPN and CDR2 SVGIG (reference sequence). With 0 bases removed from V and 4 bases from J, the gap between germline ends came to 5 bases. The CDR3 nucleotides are TGTGCCTGGAGTGTTAGCGCAGATACGCAGTATTTT. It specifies CAWSVSADTQYF.

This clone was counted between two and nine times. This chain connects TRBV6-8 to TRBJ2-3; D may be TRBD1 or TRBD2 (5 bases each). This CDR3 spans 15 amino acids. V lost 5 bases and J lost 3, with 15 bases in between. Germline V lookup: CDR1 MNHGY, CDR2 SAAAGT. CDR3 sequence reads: CASSLIWWGTDTQYF. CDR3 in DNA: TGTGCCAGCAGTCTTATCTGGTGGGGGACAGATACGCAGTATTTT.

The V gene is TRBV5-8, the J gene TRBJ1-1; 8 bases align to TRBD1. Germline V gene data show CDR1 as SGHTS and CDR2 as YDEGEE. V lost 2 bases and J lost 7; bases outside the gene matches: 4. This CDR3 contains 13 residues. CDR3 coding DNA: TGTGCCAGCAGCTTCGGACAGGGCGGTGAAGCTTTCTTT. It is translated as CASSFGQGGEAFF.

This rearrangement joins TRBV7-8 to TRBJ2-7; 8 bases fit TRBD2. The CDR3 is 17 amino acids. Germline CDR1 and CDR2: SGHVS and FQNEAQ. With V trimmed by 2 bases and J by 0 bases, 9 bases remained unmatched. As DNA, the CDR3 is TGTGCCAGCAGCTTACCGGCGGGGGGAGGGGGCTCCTACGAGCAGTACTTC. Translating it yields CASSLPAGGGGSYEQYF. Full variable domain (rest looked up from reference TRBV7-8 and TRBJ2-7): GAGVSQSPRYKVAKRGQDVALRCDPISGHVSLFWYQQALGQGPEFLTYFQNEAQLDKSGLPSDRFFAERPEGSVSTLKIQRTQQEDSAVYLCASSLPAGGGGSYEQYFGPGTRLTVT.

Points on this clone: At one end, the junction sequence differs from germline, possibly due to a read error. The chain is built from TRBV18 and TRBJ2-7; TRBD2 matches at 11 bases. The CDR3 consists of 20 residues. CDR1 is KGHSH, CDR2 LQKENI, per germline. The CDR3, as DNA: TGTGCCAGCTCCCCACCCTGGGGAACTAGCGGGAGCGAGAACTCCTACGAGCAGTACTTC. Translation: CASSPPWGTSGSENSYEQYF.

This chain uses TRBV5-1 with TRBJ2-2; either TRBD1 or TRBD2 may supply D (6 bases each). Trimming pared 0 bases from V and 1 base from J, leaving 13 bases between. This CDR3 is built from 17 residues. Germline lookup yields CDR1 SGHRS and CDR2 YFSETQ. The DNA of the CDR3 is TGCGCCAGCAGCTTGGCGAGGGGGGCGAAGAACACCGGGGAGCTGTTTTTT. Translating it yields CASSLARGAKNTGELFF.

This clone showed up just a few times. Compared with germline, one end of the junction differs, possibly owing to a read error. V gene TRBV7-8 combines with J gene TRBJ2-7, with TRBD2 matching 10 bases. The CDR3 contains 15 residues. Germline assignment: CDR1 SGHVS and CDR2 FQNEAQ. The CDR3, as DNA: TGTGCCAGCAGCCCACTTACTAGCGGGGAGTACGCGCAGTACTTC. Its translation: CASSPLTSGEYAQYF.